This T cell receptor (beta chain) is from a study of tumor-infiltrating lymphocytes in primary liver carcinoma. Study-level findings and limits: Each sample was bulk and unsorted; consequently, CD4+ and CD8+ repertoires were not compared. Compared with blood, tumor repertoires held significantly more in their top 250 clones.

Germline DNA was extracted alongside blood RNA, which was obtained from unsorted whole blood. The CDR3 is made up of 15 amino acids. Germline values: CDR1 MNHEY, CDR2 SVGEGT. The junction had 11 bases not matched to a gene; V was cut back by 8 bases and J by 2 bases. The template, about 540 ng total RNA, yielded TCR beta cDNA made with a constant-region primer. Libraries for TCR beta were built through three nested multiplex PCR rounds, which together made up a slightly modified ARM-PCR procedure. Investigators reported that the first two PCR rounds, at 10 cycles each, used TRBV1-TRBV30 forward primers with a C-beta reverse primer. In TCRdb, the multiplex PCR reads were re-called with MiXCR into one record per CDR3 protein. This sample has 330,000 or so distinct CDR3 sequences, with approximately 65% found just once. This clonotype was found a few times. What it binds is not known.

The origin of this receptor is a man aged 35-49 years with primary liver carcinoma and hepatitis B virus infection. The sequenced sample was peripheral blood. This chain uses TRBV6-2 or TRBV6-3 with TRBJ2-5; 7 bases are shared with TRBD2. The CDR3 region is CASLLGGALQETQYF. CDR3 coding DNA: TGTGCCAGCTTGTTGGGAGGGGCCTTACAAGAGACCCAGTACTTC.